These 24 T cell receptor beta chains came from one sample sequenced in a study of lymphopenia after photon versus proton radiotherapy. The method was immunoSEQ multiplex PCR; TCRdb's version includes in-frame clones alone and lacks a portion of them. The sample has some 76,000 clones, under 95% seen once. The sequences come from peripheral blood, collected from a patient treated with photon-based radiotherapy. Every receptor here comes from a middle-aged woman with cholangiocarcinoma.

The chain has TRBV11-3 and TRBJ2-2, with 11 positions matching TRBD2. Unmatched junction bases numbered 4, after V lost 5 bases and J lost 5 bases. Germline CDR1 reads SGHNT; CDR2 reads YENEEA. This CDR3 is built from 15 residues. CDR3 sequence: CASSLAGGLTGELFF. Written as DNA, the CDR3 is TGTGCCAGCAGCCTAGCGGGAGGCTTGACCGGGGAGCTGTTTTTT.

The J gene is TRBJ2-7, the V gene TRBV27, with 9 positions matching TRBD2. This CDR3 spans 13 amino acids. The germline V gene encodes CDR1 MNHEY and CDR2 SMNVEV (reference sequence). V lost 3 bases to trimming and J lost 7 bases; unmatched junction nucleotides: 4. CDR3 residues: CASSLVSGGEQYF. The CDR3 coding sequence is TGTGCCAGCAGTTTGGTTAGCGGGGGTGAGCAGTACTTC.

The chain carries TRBV7-3 and TRBJ1-1, with TRBD1 as a possible D gene (6 bases). The length of the CDR3 is 13 residues. Per germline, CDR1 SGHTA and CDR2 FQGTGA. V was clipped by 5 bases and J by 1 base, with 8 bases between them. In DNA form, the CDR3 reads TGTGCCAGCAGCCAGGGGACGAACACTGAAGCTTTCTTT. This encodes CASSQGTNTEAFF.

The gene calls are TRBV7-8 and TRBJ1-5, with 12 bases that match TRBD1. Germline V CDR1 and CDR2: SGHVS, FQNEAQ. The CDR3 sequence is 17 residues long. The V gene end was trimmed by 4 bases and the J gene end by 6 bases; junction bases not matched to a gene: 10. The CDR3 region has the DNA TGTGCCAGCAGCTCTGGGTGGGGACAGGGGGCAGGTCAGCCCCAGCATTTT. Translated, it gives CASSSGWGQGAGQPQHF.

This rearrangement joins TRBV21-1 to TRBJ1-1; the D call TRBD1 from the table was never checked on the DNA. TRBV21-1 counts as a pseudogene. This CDR3 is 13 amino acids long. The CDR3 protein is CASSDRMGTEAFF. CDR3 sequence (DNA): TGTGCCAGCAGCGACAGGATGGGAACTGAAGCTTTCTTT.

This clone showed up just once. CDR3 nucleotides: TGTGCCAGCAGCTTGTACAACGGGGCCCAGCATTTT. Its protein product is CASSLYNGAQHF. The gene calls are TRBV5-8 and TRBJ1-5; D gene unclear. Germline CDR1 and CDR2: SGHTS and YDEGEE. V gave up 1 base and J gave up 11 bases, with 10 bases separating them. This CDR3 spans 12 amino acids.

This clone was seen once. The chain is built from TRBV30 and TRBJ2-2; perhaps TRBD2 as D (6 bases). CDR1 GTSNPN and CDR2 SVGIG come from the germline V gene (reference sequence). The V gene lost 5 bases and the J gene lost 0 bases, with 13 bases spanning the gap. CDR3 size: 15 residues. CDR3 DNA sequence: TGTGCCTGGGGAACGGGACTTTCGAACACCGGGGAGCTGTTTTTT. Its translation is CAWGTGLSNTGELFF.

The chain links TRBV12-5 to TRBJ1-2; no definite D call. CDR1 and CDR2 (germline): LGHNT, FRNRAP. CDR3 length equals 13 residues. Trimming stripped 2 bases from V and 8 bases from J, with 12 bases between. The DNA for the CDR3 is TGTGCTAGTGGTTTGACGGATTTACGGGGCTACACCTTC. This gives the protein CASGLTDLRGYTF.

This clone was recorded a few times. V gene TRBV5-1 combines with J gene TRBJ1-2; 7 nucleotides line up with TRBD1. CDR1 and CDR2 (germline): SGHRS, YFSETQ. The CDR3 spans 17 residues. Unmatched junction bases numbered 12, after V lost 4 bases and J lost 0 bases. The CDR3 protein is CASSPRDSPVSNYGYTF. The DNA of the CDR3 is TGCGCCAGCAGCCCCCGGGACAGCCCAGTTTCTAACTATGGCTACACCTTC.

This sequence joins TRBV2 and TRBJ1-3, with D possibly being TRBD1 (6 bases). Germline values: CDR1 SNHLY, CDR2 FYNNEI. Trimming removed 8 bases from V and 4 bases from J, with 18 bases in between. The CDR3 loop spans 15 amino acids. The CDR3 sequence: CASVGQLGGGNTIYF. CDR3 nucleotides: TGTGCCAGCGTTGGACAGTTGGGTGGAGGAAACACCATATATTTT.

The chain links TRBV4-3 to TRBJ2-7, with D perhaps matching TRBD2 (6 bases). CDR3 length: 13 residues. V shed 2 bases and J shed 9 bases, with 14 bases lying between them. Germline CDR1 is LGHNA and CDR2 is YSLEER. In DNA, the CDR3 is TGCGCCAGCAGCCAATTGACGGGAGCCCTGCAGTACTTC. Residues: CASSQLTGALQYF.

The chain couples TRBV5-4 to TRBJ1-6; D might be TRBD1 (6 bases). This CDR3 spans 16 amino acids. V lost 6 bases to trimming and J lost 7 bases, with 20 bases between them. Germline V gene lookup returns CDR1 SGHNT and CDR2 YYREEE (reference sequence). DNA for the CDR3: TGTGCCAGCAAAAGCGGGGGGGGCTCGATGAATTCACCCCTCCACTTT. It is translated as CASKSGGGSMNSPLHF.

The chain is built from TRBV5-1 and TRBJ1-1; D is undetermined. Per the germline V gene, CDR1 is SGHRS and CDR2 is YFSETQ. Trimming cost V 0 bases and J 1 base, with 7 bases left between them. This CDR3 comprises 14 residues. CDR3 protein: CASSLARRNTEAFF. The CDR3 DNA is TGCGCCAGCAGCTTGGCCCGGAGGAACACTGAAGCTTTCTTT. The full variable domain, with the rest looked up from reference TRBV5-1 and TRBJ1-1, is KAGVTQTPRYLIKTRGQQVTLSCSPISGHRSVSWYQQTPGQGLQFLFEYFSETQRNKGNFPGRFSGRQFSNSRSEMNVSTLELGDSALYLCASSLARRNTEAFFGQGTRLTVV.

The J gene is TRBJ2-7, the V gene TRBV5-6; 7 bases line up with TRBD2. Germline V lookup: CDR1 SGHDT, CDR2 YYEEEE. CDR3 size: 13 residues. Germline trimming cut 2 bases from V and 3 bases from J; bases unmatched to any gene: 2. This CDR3 is CASSFGGNYEQYF. In DNA, the CDR3 is TGTGCCAGCAGCTTCGGGGGGAACTACGAGCAGTACTTC.

This sequence joins TRBV7-2 and TRBJ2-7; D is unclear. Trimming removed 0 bases from V and 3 bases from J, with 9 bases in between. Germline V gives CDR1 SGHTA, CDR2 FQGNSA. The length of the CDR3 is 14 residues. The CDR3 DNA follows: TGTGCCAGCAGCTTAGCCGGGCGGATCTACGAGCAGTACTTC. This sequence encodes CASSLAGRIYEQYF.

This chain connects TRBV19 to TRBJ1-5; no firm D call. Germline V gene data show CDR1 as LNHDA and CDR2 as SQIVND (reference sequence). The V and J ends lost 3 bases and 6 bases respectively, with 9 bases between them. CDR3 length equals 13 residues. CDR3 residues: CASSIRRSQPQHF. The DNA for the CDR3 is TGTGCCAGTAGTATCAGGCGCAGTCAGCCCCAGCATTTT.

The chain has TRBV5-6 and TRBJ2-1; the D is unclear. The germline V gene has CDR1 SGHDT and CDR2 YYEEEE. V gave up 4 bases and J gave up 9 bases, with 17 bases separating them. The CDR3 has 14 amino acids. The CDR3 is CASSLLVSRSEQFF. CDR3 bases: TGTGCCAGCAGCCTTCTTGTCTCGCGCAGTGAGCAGTTCTTC.

V gene TRBV19 combines with J gene TRBJ1-2; 8 nucleotides align to TRBD1. Germline V gene sequence: CDR1 LNHDA, CDR2 SQIVND (reference sequence). This CDR3 is built from 14 residues. Unmatched junction bases numbered 9, after V lost 4 bases and J lost 8 bases. The CDR3 bases are TGTGCCAGTAGTACAAGAGGGACAGGAAGGGGCTACACCTTC. This translates into CASSTRGTGRGYTF.

The J gene is TRBJ1-1, the V gene TRBV10-3; D possibly corresponds to TRBD1 (5 bases). This CDR3 is 17 amino acids long. V was clipped by 2 bases and J by 1 base, with 17 bases between them. Looked up from germline, CDR1 is ENHRY and CDR2 is SYGVKD. CDR3 sequence (DNA): TGTGCCATCAGTGAGACCGGGGCCACGGTAGCGAACACTGAAGCTTTCTTT. Protein product: CAISETGATVANTEAFF.

The chain couples TRBV18 to TRBJ2-3; D is unclear. Germline V gene sequence: CDR1 KGHSH, CDR2 LQKENI. Trimming stripped 5 bases from V and 3 bases from J, with 9 bases between. The CDR3 runs 13 residues. The CDR3 sequence is CASSARRTDTQYF. In DNA, the CDR3 is TGTGCCAGCTCAGCGAGAAGGACAGATACGCAGTATTTT.

The V gene is TRBV6-5, the J gene TRBJ1-1, with a possible D match to TRBD1 (6 bases). Per germline, CDR1 MNHEY and CDR2 SVGAGI. CDR3 size: 11 residues. V lost 8 bases and J lost 5, with 9 bases in between. The CDR3 nucleotides are TGTGCCAGCCAGGGGATGACTGAAGCTTTCTTT. Protein: CASQGMTEAFF.

The chain has TRBV29-1 and TRBJ1-2, with a weak D call TRBD1 (6 bases). Trimming left V 7 bases short and J 5 bases short, with 8 bases between. The CDR3 spans 10 residues. CDR1 is SQVTM, CDR2 ANQGSEA, per germline. The CDR3 sequence is CSADSYGYTF. The CDR3 DNA sequence: TGCAGCGCGGACAGTTATGGCTACACCTTC.

The CDR3 is CAWSEDREPLYNEQFF. The DNA of the CDR3 is TGTGCCTGGAGCGAAGACAGGGAACCTCTGTACAATGAGCAGTTCTTC. J is TRBJ2-1 and V is TRBV30, with 7 bases fitting TRBD1. The germline V gene has CDR1 GTSNPN and CDR2 SVGIG (reference sequence). The CDR3 totals 16 residues. Trimming cost V 3 bases and J 4 bases; bases outside gene matches: 12.

The table lists this clone with a count of one. The chain is built from TRBV11-2 and TRBJ2-7, with 7 bases identical to TRBD2. CDR3 length: 12 residues. Germline trimming cut 11 bases from V and 4 bases from J; bases unmatched to any gene: 8. Germline V CDR1 and CDR2: SGHAT, FQNNGV. The CDR3 spells CASRAGVYEQYF. The DNA of the CDR3 is TGTGCCTCCCGGGCGGGGGTGTACGAGCAGTACTTC.